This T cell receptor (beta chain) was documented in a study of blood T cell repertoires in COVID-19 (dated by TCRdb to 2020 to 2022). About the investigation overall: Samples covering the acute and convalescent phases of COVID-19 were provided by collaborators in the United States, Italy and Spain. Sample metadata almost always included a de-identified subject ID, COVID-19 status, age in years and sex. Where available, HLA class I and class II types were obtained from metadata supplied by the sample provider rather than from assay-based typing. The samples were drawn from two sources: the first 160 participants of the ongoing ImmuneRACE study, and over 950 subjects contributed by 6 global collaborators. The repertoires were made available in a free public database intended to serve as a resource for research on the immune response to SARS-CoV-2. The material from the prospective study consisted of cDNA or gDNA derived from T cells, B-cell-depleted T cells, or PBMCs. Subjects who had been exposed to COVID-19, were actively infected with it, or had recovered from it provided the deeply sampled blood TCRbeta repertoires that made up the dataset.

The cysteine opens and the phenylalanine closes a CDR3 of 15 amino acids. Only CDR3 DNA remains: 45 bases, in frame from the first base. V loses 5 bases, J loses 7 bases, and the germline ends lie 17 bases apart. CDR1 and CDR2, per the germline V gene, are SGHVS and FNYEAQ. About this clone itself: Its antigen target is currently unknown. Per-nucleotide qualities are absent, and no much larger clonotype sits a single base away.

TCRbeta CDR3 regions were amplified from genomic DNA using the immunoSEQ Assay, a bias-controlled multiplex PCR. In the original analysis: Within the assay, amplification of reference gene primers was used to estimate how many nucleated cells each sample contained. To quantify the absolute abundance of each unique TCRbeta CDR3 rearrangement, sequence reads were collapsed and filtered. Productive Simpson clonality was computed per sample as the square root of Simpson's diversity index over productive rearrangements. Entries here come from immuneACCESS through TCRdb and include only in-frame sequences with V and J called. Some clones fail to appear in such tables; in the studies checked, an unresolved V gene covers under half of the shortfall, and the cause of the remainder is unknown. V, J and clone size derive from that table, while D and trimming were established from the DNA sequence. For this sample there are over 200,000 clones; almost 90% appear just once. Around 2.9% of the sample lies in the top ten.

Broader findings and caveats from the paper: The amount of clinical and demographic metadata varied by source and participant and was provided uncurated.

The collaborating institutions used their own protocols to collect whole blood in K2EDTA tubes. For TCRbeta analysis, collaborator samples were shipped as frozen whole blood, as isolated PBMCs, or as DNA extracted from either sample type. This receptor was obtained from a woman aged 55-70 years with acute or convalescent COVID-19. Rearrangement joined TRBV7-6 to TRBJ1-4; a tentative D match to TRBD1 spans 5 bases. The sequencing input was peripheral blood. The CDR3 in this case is CASSLNTVGGEKLFF. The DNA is TGTGCCAGCAGCCTCAACACTGTGGGGGGTGAAAAACTGTTTTTT.